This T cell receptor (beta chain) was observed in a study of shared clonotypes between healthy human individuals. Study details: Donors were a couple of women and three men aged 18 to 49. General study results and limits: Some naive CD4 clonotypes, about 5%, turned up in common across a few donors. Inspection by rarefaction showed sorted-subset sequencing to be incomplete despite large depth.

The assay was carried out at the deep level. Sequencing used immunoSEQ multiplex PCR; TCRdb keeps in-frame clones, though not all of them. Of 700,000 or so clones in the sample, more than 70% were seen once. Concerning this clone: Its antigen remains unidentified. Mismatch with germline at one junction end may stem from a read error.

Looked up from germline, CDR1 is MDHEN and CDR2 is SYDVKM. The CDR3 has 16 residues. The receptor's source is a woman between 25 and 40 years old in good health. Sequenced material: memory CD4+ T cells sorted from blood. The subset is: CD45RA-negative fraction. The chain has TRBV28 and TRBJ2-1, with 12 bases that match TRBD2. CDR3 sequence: CASSFGTSGPQGFELF. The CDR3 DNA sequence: TGTGCCAGCAGTTTCGGGACTAGCGGGCCCCAGGGGTTTGAGCTCTTC.